This TCR beta chain was captured in a study of cytomegalovirus exposure and HLA in healthy donors. Study-level findings and limits: CMV antigen specificity of three CMV-associated chains was confirmed in vitro. Rare TCR sequences dominated, though some public TCRs recurred in many donors. First-cohort TCR clusters were later found to tend to co-occur in the roughly 130 validation repertoires.

A note on this clone: What it recognizes is unknown.

Generated by immunoSEQ multiplex PCR, the TCRdb table keeps only in-frame clones and is missing some. The data hold 200,000 to 250,000 clones, with almost 90% observed a single time. The donors were part of the validation cohort, which consisted of about 120 subjects and was separate from the first cohort of under 750 subjects. The CDR3 consists of 18 residues. V was clipped by 3 bases and J by 3 bases, with 25 bases between them. CDR1 is SGDLS and CDR2 is YYNGEE in the germline V gene. The chain employs TRBV9 and TRBJ2-7; a possible D gene is TRBD2 (8 bases). Sequenced sample: PBMCs. The clonotype comes from a woman aged 18-29 years in good health and CMV-seronegative. CDR3 sequence: CASSEGPGGDSLVYEQYF. In nucleotides, the CDR3 is TGTGCCAGCAGCGAGGGGCCCGGGGGGGACAGCCTTGTCTACGAGCAGTACTTC.